A few counts support the clone carrying this T cell receptor (beta chain). Its antigen is not identified. The CDR3 runs to 16 residues. Germline V gene lookup returns CDR1 SGHVS and CDR2 FNYEAQ. Trimming removed 3 bases at V and 7 bases at J, with 18 bases between. From the 5' RACE reads, TCRdb called clonotypes with MiXCR, one entry per CDR3 protein. The data contain around 500,000 distinct CDR3 sequences, roughly 20% of them singletons. These data are taken from a study of T-cell memory formation after mild COVID-19. Study-wide findings and caveats: Shrinking CD4+ clones resided mostly in CM and EM, and CD8+ ones in EMRA.

This receptor was identified in an adult woman who had mild COVID-19 (a few samples of this study predate the infection). Cell type and time point are not known. The source material was PBMCs or a T cell subset sorted from them (not recorded which). V and J are TRBV7-6 and TRBJ2-2; D is possibly TRBD1 or TRBD2 (6 bases each). The CDR3 coding sequence is TGTGCCAGCAGCTTTGGGGGGTTAGGACAGCACGGGGAGCTGTTTTTT. Translating gives CASSFGGLGQHGELFF.